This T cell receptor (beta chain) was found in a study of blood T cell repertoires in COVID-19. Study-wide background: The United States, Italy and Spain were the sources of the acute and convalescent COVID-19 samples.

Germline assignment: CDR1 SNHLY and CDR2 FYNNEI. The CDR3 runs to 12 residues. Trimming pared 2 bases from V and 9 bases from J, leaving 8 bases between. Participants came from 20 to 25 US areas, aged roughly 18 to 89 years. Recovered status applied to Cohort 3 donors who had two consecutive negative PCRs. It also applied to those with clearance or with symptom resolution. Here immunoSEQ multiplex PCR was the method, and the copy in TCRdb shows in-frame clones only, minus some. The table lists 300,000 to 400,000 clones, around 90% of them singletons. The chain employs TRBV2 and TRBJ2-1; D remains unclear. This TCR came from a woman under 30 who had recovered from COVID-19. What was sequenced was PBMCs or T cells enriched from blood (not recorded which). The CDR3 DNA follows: TGTGCCAGCAGTGAAAGGAGTTTTGAGCAGTTCTTC. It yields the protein CASSERSFEQFF.